This note documents a single TCR beta chain sequence. These data are taken from a study of T-cell memory formation after mild COVID-19. Background on the study: Largely donor-specific TCR clusters were found.

Each CDR3 protein gets one entry after TCRdb re-called the 5' RACE reads with MiXCR. This table has hundreds of thousands of distinct CDR3 sequences, 25% to 30% appearing once. The V and J ends lost 6 bases and 5 bases respectively, with 11 bases between them. This CDR3 spans 12 amino acids. Germline CDR1 MNHEY, CDR2 SVGAGI. The V call is TRBV6-5, the J call TRBJ2-7, with D unresolved. This receptor was taken from an adult woman who had mild COVID-19 (a few samples of this study predate the infection). Cell type and time point are not known. The specimen sequenced was PBMCs or a T cell subset sorted from them (not recorded which). The CDR3: CASRSVGHEQYF. The DNA of the CDR3 is TGTGCCAGCAGGTCCGTAGGTCACGAGCAGTACTTC.